This record looks at one TCR beta chain sequence and its context. The antigen remains unidentified. The germline V gene has CDR1 SGHVS and CDR2 FQNEAQ. This CDR3 spans 11 amino acids. Trimming removed 1 base at V and 12 bases at J, with 7 bases between. This specimen belongs to a study of post-analysis software for immune sequencing data. Points from the study as a whole: Patients used about 5 TRBV segments, including TRBV5-6, TRBV5-1 and TRBV20-1, more often than controls.

Unique molecular identifiers were carried by the TCR beta cDNA libraries. The yield from roughly 1 to 10 million T cells was roughly 500,000 cDNA molecules in total. TCRdb reprocessed the PCR reads via MiXCR and lists one record per CDR3 protein. The repertoire holds about 430,000 distinct CDR3 sequences, with 39% as singletons. Sequences were obtained from blood. This sequence originates from a girl aged 2-9 years with multiple sclerosis. This rearrangement joins TRBV7-8 to TRBJ2-1; no definite D call. The CDR3 sequence: CASSLVSTQFF. In nucleotides, the CDR3 is TGTGCCAGCAGCTTAGTTTCCACGCAGTTCTTC.